These 18 T cell receptor beta chains share one sample of origin, sequenced in a study of T cell clonotyping in hematopoietic cell transplantation (dated by TCRdb to the early 2020s). The library was generated by the immunoSEQ multiplex PCR assay. Here the immuneACCESS table is served through TCRdb, limited to in-frame sequences with V and J called. Missing clones are a known gap in these copies; in checked studies unresolved V genes cover under half, and the rest lacks a known reason. The sample table contains about 76,000 clones; only one count was recorded for 90% to 96% of them. In total, the top ten clones hold under 2% of the sample. In the paper's terms, the time point label means: recipient sample about 28 days before transplant, after cytoreduction. This material consisted of peripheral blood mononuclear cells, taken before stem cell transplant. These receptors all come from a woman aged 45-59 years with acute myeloid leukemia. Some clones in this sample may be carry-over from other donors' samples.

The chain carries TRBV5-1 and TRBJ2-5; 10 nucleotides match TRBD1. V lost 0 bases and J lost 2; bases outside the gene matches: 1. The CDR3 has 15 residues. CDR1 is SGHRS, CDR2 YFSETQ, per germline. The CDR3 loop is CASSLEGQGQETQYF. The CDR3 DNA sequence: TGCGCCAGCAGCTTGGAGGGACAGGGGCAAGAGACCCAGTACTTC. Based on the CDR3 plus reference TRBV5-1 and TRBJ2-5, the full variable domain is KAGVTQTPRYLIKTRGQQVTLSCSPISGHRSVSWYQQTPGQGLQFLFEYFSETQRNKGNFPGRFSGRQFSNSRSEMNVSTLELGDSALYLCASSLEGQGQETQYFGPGTRLLVL.

The chain couples TRBV4-2 to TRBJ1-6, with D hard to call. The CDR3 contains 14 residues. Per the germline V gene, CDR1 is LGHNA and CDR2 is YNFKEQ. V was cut by 1 base and J by 5 bases, with 6 bases left in between. DNA of the CDR3: TGTGCCAGCAGCCAAGTCGGCGATAATTCACCCCTCCACTTT. Amino acid sequence: CASSQVGDNSPLHF.

V is TRBV28 and J is TRBJ1-2, with unresolved D. Trimming removed 4 bases from V and 8 bases from J, with 8 bases in between. The germline V gene has CDR1 MDHEN and CDR2 SYDVKM. This CDR3 region has 11 residues. In DNA, the CDR3 is TGTGCCAGCAGTTCTTATGGAGGCTACACCTTC. Protein: CASSSYGGYTF.

A remark on this clone: Sequence at one end of the junction differs from germline and may be a read error. The rearrangement links TRBV7-7 to TRBJ2-5, with TRBD2 as a possible D gene (6 bases). Germline assignment: CDR1 SSHAT and CDR2 FNYEAQ (reference sequence). The length of the CDR3 is 15 residues. CDR3 in amino acids: CASSLGGTLEETQYF. The DNA of the CDR3 is TGTGCTAGCAGCCTGGGGGGTACTCTGGAAGAGACCCAGTACTTC. The full variable domain, its missing parts supplied by reference TRBV7-7 and TRBJ2-5, is GAGVSQSPRYKVTKRGQDVTLRCDPISSHATLYWYQQALGQGPEFLTYFNYEAQPDKSGLPSDRFSAERPEGSISTLTIQRTEQRDSAMYRCASSLGGTLEETQYFGPGTRLLVL.

V and J are TRBV5-4 and TRBJ1-6; no definite D call. This CDR3 region has 14 residues. The ends were cut back, 4 bases at V and 7 bases at J, with 12 bases in the middle. CDR1 is SGHNT and CDR2 is YYREEE in the germline V gene (reference sequence). CDR3 in DNA: TGTGCCAGCAGCACAGCTTCTGAGAATTCACCCCTCCACTTT. Its protein product is CASSTASENSPLHF.

The chain is built from TRBV9 and TRBJ1-2; D perhaps matches TRBD1 (6 bases). Trimming took 2 bases from V and 8 from J, leaving 10 bases between them. Germline-derived CDR1 and CDR2 are SGDLS and YYNGEE. The CDR3 is 12 amino acids. The CDR3 DNA follows: TGTGCCAGCAGCGTGCCAGGGGAGGGCTACACCTTC. This codes for CASSVPGEGYTF.

This chain joins TRBV19 and TRBJ1-1, with a possible D match to TRBD1 (6 bases). Trimming took 9 bases from V and 4 from J, leaving 15 bases between them. Per germline, CDR1 LNHDA and CDR2 SQIVND (reference sequence). This CDR3 region has 13 residues. The CDR3 bases are TGTGCCAGCACCGCCAGGGGCACCACTGAAGCTTTCTTT. It is translated as CASTARGTTEAFF.

The CDR3 loop is CASSPRQGLTEAFF. The CDR3 DNA is TGTGCCAGCAGCCCGAGACAGGGGCTCACTGAAGCTTTCTTT. The chain uses TRBV7-8 and TRBJ1-1; TRBD1 agrees at 8 bases. The J segment lost 4 bases and the V segment lost 5 bases, leaving 6 bases of the junction unmatched. The CDR3 totals 14 residues. Germline CDR1 reads SGHVS; CDR2 reads FQNEAQ.

This sequence joins TRBV30 and TRBJ2-7, with a tentative D call TRBD2 (6 bases). Trimming cost V 0 bases and J 4 bases, with 16 bases left between them. Per the germline V gene, CDR1 is GTSNPN and CDR2 is SVGIG (reference sequence). There are 15 residues in the CDR3. CDR3 in amino acids: CAWSVMGLRGYEQYF. The CDR3 region has the DNA TGTGCCTGGAGTGTAATGGGTCTGCGGGGTTACGAGCAGTACTTC.

The chain couples TRBV2 to TRBJ2-7, with D perhaps TRBD2 (7 bases). The length of the CDR3 is 13 residues. The germline CDR1 and CDR2 sequences are SNHLY and FYNNEI. Trimming shortened V by 7 bases and J by 2 bases, and 12 bases separated the two germline ends. The DNA for the CDR3 is TGTGCCAGCACCAGGGGAGGGACCTACGAGCAGTACTTC. Protein: CASTRGGTYEQYF.

J is TRBJ2-7 and V is TRBV25-1; TRBD1 agrees at 9 bases. CDR1 is MGHDK, CDR2 SYGVNS, per germline. The CDR3 runs 14 residues. J lost 2 bases, V lost 5 bases, and 4 bases had no gene match. CDR3 coding DNA: TGTGCCAGCAGTCCACAGGGGGCGGCCTACGAGCAGTACTTC. Amino acids: CASSPQGAAYEQYF.

This chain links TRBV29-1 with TRBJ1-1; D uncertain. The V and J ends lost 2 bases and 6 bases respectively, with 10 bases between them. This CDR3 is built from 12 residues. CDR1 and CDR2 from the germline V gene are SQVTM and ANQGSEA. The CDR3 loop is CSVERLWPEAFF. The CDR3 bases are TGCAGCGTTGAACGGCTATGGCCTGAAGCTTTCTTT.

The chain uses TRBV5-4 and TRBJ1-2; TRBD1 agrees at 8 bases. The CDR3 loop spans 14 amino acids. Per the germline V gene, CDR1 is SGHNT and CDR2 is YYREEE (reference sequence). Losses at the gene ends were 5 bases for V and 5 bases for J; bases not matched to a gene: 8. The CDR3 DNA reads TGTGCCAGCAGATACAGGGGGGAAGGATATGGCTACACCTTC. Protein product: CASRYRGEGYGYTF.

This chain uses TRBV4-1 with TRBJ2-7; perhaps TRBD2 as D (5 bases). CDR1 and CDR2 (germline): MGHRA, YSYEKL. V shed 1 base and J shed 2 bases, with 21 bases lying between them. This CDR3 has 18 residues. The CDR3 bases are TGCGCCAGCAGCCAAGTCTATGGATACGGATCGCGGGCCTACGAGCAGTACTTC. Translation gives CASSQVYGYGSRAYEQYF.

The rearrangement joins TRBV5-1 to TRBJ1-6, with a weak D call TRBD1 (6 bases). Germline V CDR1 and CDR2: SGHRS, YFSETQ. Trimming took off 0 bases at V and 14 bases at J, with 15 bases between the two ends. CDR3 size: 14 residues. The DNA of the CDR3 is TGCGCCAGCAGCTTGGAGGGACACGGTGTTGCCCTCCACTTT. Translation: CASSLEGHGVALHF.

The V gene is TRBV6-1, the J gene TRBJ1-2, with D uncertain. CDR1 is MNHNS, CDR2 SASEGT, per germline. V was shortened by 4 bases and J by 5 bases, with 5 bases between the two germline ends. This CDR3 region has 11 residues. The CDR3 is CASSVLYGYTF. CDR3 nucleotide sequence: TGTGCCAGCAGTGTCTTGTATGGCTACACCTTC.

The rearrangement joins TRBV7-8 to TRBJ1-2; TRBD1 agrees at 7 bases. Germline V CDR1 and CDR2: SGHVS, FQNEAQ. CDR3 size: 15 residues. Germline trimming cut 1 base from V and 5 bases from J; bases unmatched to any gene: 7. The CDR3 DNA reads TGTGCCAGCAGCTTAGGGGGGACAGCCACTTATGGCTACACCTTC. This translates into CASSLGGTATYGYTF.

The chain is built from TRBV19 and TRBJ1-2, with 7 bases fitting TRBD1. The CDR3 is made up of 14 amino acids. CDR1 and CDR2 (germline): LNHDA, SQIVND (reference sequence). V was clipped by 5 bases and J by 4 bases; unmatched bases: 7. CDR3 region: CASSRDSDFYGYTF. The CDR3 DNA is TGTGCCAGTAGTCGGGACAGTGACTTCTATGGCTACACCTTC. The full variable domain, its missing parts supplied by reference TRBV19 and TRBJ1-2, is DGGITQSPKYLFRKEGQNVTLSCEQNLNHDAMYWYRQDPGQGLRLIYYSQIVNDFQKGDIAEGYSVSREKKESFPLTVTSAQKNPTAFYLCASSRDSDFYGYTFGSGTRLTVV.